This TCR beta chain came from a study of glioma-infiltrating T cells after dendritic cell vaccination. The time point denotes: after dendritic cell vaccination, including at tumor progression/relapse. The vaccine used monocyte-derived dendritic cells pulsed overnight with autologous tumor lysate. Fresh-frozen tumor tissue and more than two years of survival data were available for all. Treatment, given 2003 to 2012, was autologous tumor lysate-pulsed dendritic cell vaccination. The CDR3 has 15 residues. The trim removed 6 bases at V and 3 bases at J, leaving 7 bases unmatched. Germline V lookup: CDR1 SNHLY, CDR2 FYNNEI. Generated by immunoSEQ multiplex PCR, the TCRdb table keeps only in-frame clones and is missing some. The sample holds some 980 clones, more than 75% seen once.

V is TRBV2 and J is TRBJ2-1; TRBD1 aligns across 8 bases. This TCR was sampled from a human donor with glioblastoma. The sample here was tumor tissue, taken after dendritic cell vaccination. The CDR3 is CASSKTGEGYNEQFF. CDR3 nucleotide sequence: TGTGCCAGCAGCAAGACAGGGGAAGGCTACAATGAGCAGTTCTTC.